The 25 T cell receptor beta chains below were found in one sample sequenced in a study of T-cell memory formation after mild COVID-19. A single record per CDR3 protein comes from TCRdb applying MiXCR to the 5' RACE reads. Of 35,000 to 50,000 distinct CDR3 sequences listed, nearly 9.5% are singletons. Sequenced input: PBMCs or a T cell subset sorted from them (not recorded which). These receptors were collected from an adult woman who had mild COVID-19 (a few samples of this study predate the infection). Cell type and time point are not known.

The chain has TRBV7-3 and TRBJ2-7; the D gene is possibly TRBD1 (7 bases). The germline CDR1 and CDR2 sequences are SGHTA and FQGTGA. The CDR3 covers 15 residues. V was trimmed by 1 base and J by 3 bases, leaving 13 bases between them. The CDR3 protein is CASSLSGTDNYEQYF. The CDR3 DNA sequence: TGTGCCAGCAGCTTAAGCGGGACAGACAACTACGAGCAGTACTTC.

This clonotype was observed a handful of times. The V gene is TRBV11-2, the J gene TRBJ2-1; D ambiguous. Germline CDR1 and CDR2: SGHAT and FQNNGV. The CDR3 runs to 14 residues. The ends were cut back, 2 bases at V and 6 bases at J, with 11 bases in the middle. This CDR3 reads CASSLPETSNEQFF. The CDR3 DNA reads as TGTGCCAGCAGCTTACCGGAGACTTCCAATGAGCAGTTCTTC.

At least ten counts were recorded for this clonotype. The chain recombines TRBV24-1 with TRBJ2-5; 10 nucleotides align to TRBD1. Per the germline V gene, CDR1 is KGHDR and CDR2 is SFDVKD. CDR3 length equals 16 residues. V lost 1 base, J lost 4 bases, and 5 bases stayed unmatched. The CDR3, as DNA: TGTGCCACCAGTGATTTCGGGACAGGGGTACTAGAGACCCAGTACTTC. Translating gives CATSDFGTGVLETQYF.

This clonotype has a count of ten or more. V is TRBV7-3 and J is TRBJ2-1; 13 bases align to TRBD2. Germline V CDR1 and CDR2: SGHTA, FQGTGA. The trim removed 5 bases at V and 4 bases at J, leaving 2 bases unmatched. The CDR3 extends over 15 amino acids. CDR3 protein: CASSRLAGGYNEQFF. The CDR3 DNA is TGTGCCAGCAGCCGACTAGCGGGAGGATACAATGAGCAGTTCTTC.

This clonotype is termed medium-sized. The chain uses TRBV30 and TRBJ2-7, with 7 bases identical to TRBD1. The CDR3 has 11 amino acids. V shed 5 bases and J 2 bases; nucleotides not matched to a gene: 0. Germline V gene lookup returns CDR1 GTSNPN and CDR2 SVGIG (reference sequence). This chain's CDR3 is CAWGQAYEQYF. The CDR3 DNA is TGTGCCTGGGGACAGGCCTACGAGCAGTACTTC.

This clonotype was recorded many times. The V and J genes are TRBV15 and TRBJ2-5; D possibly matches TRBD1 or TRBD2 (5 bases each). Trimming took off 5 bases at V and 4 bases at J, with 8 bases between the two ends. The CDR3 consists of 12 residues. Germline V gene data show CDR1 as LNHNV and CDR2 as YYDKDF (reference sequence). CDR3 amino acids: CATSEGIETQYF. DNA of the CDR3: TGTGCCACCAGCGAGGGGATAGAGACCCAGTACTTC.

This clonotype has only a few counts. This chain uses TRBV13 with TRBJ1-6; TRBD1 matches 9 bases. Germline V gene data show CDR1 as PRHDT and CDR2 as FYEKMQ (reference sequence). This CDR3 contains 13 residues. With 4 bases clipped from V and 10 bases from J, the junction kept 2 bases outside the gene matches. CDR3 sequence (DNA): TGTGCCAGCAGCTCGGACAGGGGATCACCCCTCCACTTT. Protein sequence: CASSSDRGSPLHF.

The rearrangement joins TRBV5-1 to TRBJ2-1, with 9 nucleotides matching TRBD2. The CDR3 consists of 20 residues. The V gene's germline CDR1 is SGHRS and CDR2 YFSETQ. J gave up 2 bases and V 4 bases, and 19 bases lay outside the gene matches. The CDR3 sequence is CASSRVTPGPLAGAYNEQFF. CDR3 in DNA: TGCGCCAGCAGCAGGGTTACCCCGGGACCCTTAGCGGGGGCCTACAATGAGCAGTTCTTC.

This clonotype was detected a few times. This chain joins TRBV25-1 and TRBJ1-2; a possible D gene is TRBD1 (6 bases). Germline lookup yields CDR1 MGHDK and CDR2 SYGVNS. Trimming shortened V by 5 bases and J by 4 bases, and 8 bases separated the two germline ends. The CDR3 totals 12 residues. CDR3 residues: CASSKQGYGYTF. The CDR3 nucleotides are TGTGCCAGCAGTAAACAGGGCTATGGCTACACCTTC.

The table lists this clonotype with a few counts. This sequence joins TRBV20-1 and TRBJ2-7, with D possibly being TRBD1 or TRBD2 (6 bases each). Trimming removed 6 bases at V and 8 bases at J, with 14 bases between. The CDR3 spans 11 residues. Germline assignment: CDR1 DFQATT and CDR2 SNEGSKA (reference sequence). In DNA form, the CDR3 reads TGCAGTGCGGTGTCGGGGGCACAGCAGTACTTC. Translating gives CSAVSGAQQYF.

V and J are TRBV7-2 and TRBJ2-5; D not resolved. Germline CDR1 SGHTA, CDR2 FQGNSA. Trimming removed 5 bases at V and 5 bases at J, with 9 bases between. CDR3 length: 12 residues. DNA for the CDR3: TGTGCCAGCAGCCCGGCGGCGGAGACCCAGTACTTC. Its protein is CASSPAAETQYF.

This clonotype ranks as medium-sized. The V gene is TRBV7-2, the J gene TRBJ2-3; 9 bases match TRBD1. The CDR3 spans 16 residues. The V gene end was trimmed by 4 bases and the J gene end by 0 bases; junction bases not matched to a gene: 5. Germline loops: CDR1 SGHTA, CDR2 FQGNSA. CDR3 nucleotide sequence: TGTGCCAGCAGCTCCGGGACAGGGATTAGCACAGATACGCAGTATTTT. Translation gives CASSSGTGISTDTQYF. The variable domain in full, completed from reference TRBV7-2 and TRBJ2-3, reads GAGVSQSPSNKVTEKGKDVELRCDPISGHTALYWYRQSLGQGLEFLIYFQGNSAPDKSGLPSDRFSAERTGGSVSTLTIQRTQQEDSAVYLCASSSGTGISTDTQYFGPGTRLTVL.

There are many counts of this clonotype. The rearrangement joins TRBV28 to TRBJ2-7; 16 bases fit TRBD2. CDR1 is MDHEN and CDR2 is SYDVKM in the germline V gene. This CDR3 has 15 residues. V dropped 6 bases and J dropped 7; count of bases not matched to a gene: 6. Here the CDR3 reads CASSAGTSGRGEQYF. The CDR3 nucleotides are TGTGCCAGCAGCGCCGGGACTAGCGGGAGGGGAGAGCAGTACTTC.

The chain combines TRBV3-1 with TRBJ2-7; D may be TRBD1 (5 bases). Deletions cut 4 bases from V and 0 bases from J, with 10 bases between. Germline V gene sequence: CDR1 LGHDT, CDR2 YNNKEL (reference sequence). This CDR3 is built from 14 residues. Here the CDR3 DNA reads TGTGCCAGCAGCCCGGACATGTACTCCTACGAGCAGTACTTC. It encodes CASSPDMYSYEQYF.

This clonotype was seen more than once but under ten times. This sequence joins TRBV3-1 and TRBJ1-5; D gene unclear. V was shortened by 3 bases and J by 10 bases, with 13 bases between the two germline ends. Germline loops: CDR1 LGHDT, CDR2 YNNKEL (reference sequence). The CDR3 runs to 13 residues. CDR3 coding DNA: TGTGCCAGCAGCCACTCGCCAGGCCAACCCCAGCATTTT. Protein sequence: CASSHSPGQPQHF.

This clonotype was seen a few times. The chain carries TRBV10-3 and TRBJ2-7; TRBD1 aligns across 7 bases. V trimming: 10 bases; J trimming: 2 bases; junction bases outside the gene matches: 8. Germline V gene sequence: CDR1 ENHRY, CDR2 SYGVKD. The CDR3 extends over 13 amino acids. The CDR3 nucleotides are TGTGCCACAAGACCACAGGGGACCTACGAGCAGTACTTC. It encodes CATRPQGTYEQYF.

This chain connects TRBV12-3 or TRBV12-4 to TRBJ1-1; 7 nucleotides align to TRBD1. CDR3 length equals 14 residues. The V and J ends lost 4 bases and 1 base, in that order; junction bases with no gene match: 3. This CDR3 is CASSYRGTNTEAFF. CDR3 nucleotides: TGTGCCAGCAGTTACAGGGGTACGAACACTGAAGCTTTCTTT.

This clonotype was recorded many times. The rearrangement links TRBV24-1 to TRBJ2-4; D call uncertain. Germline CDR1 and CDR2: KGHDR and SFDVKD. This CDR3 has 13 amino acids. Trimming cost V 4 bases and J 6 bases, with 9 bases left between them. The CDR3 sequence is CATSDQTVNIQYF. The CDR3, as DNA: TGTGCCACCAGTGACCAGACGGTAAACATTCAGTACTTC.

This clonotype was recorded a few times. The chain has TRBV10-2 and TRBJ1-2; a possible D gene is TRBD1 (5 bases). Germline CDR1 and CDR2: WSHSY and SAAADI. This CDR3 comprises 13 residues. V lost 2 bases and J 2 bases, leaving 6 bases between the germline ends. The CDR3 here is CASSEGANYGYTF. In nucleotides, the CDR3 is TGCGCCAGCAGTGAGGGGGCCAACTATGGCTACACCTTC.

This clonotype has a count of ten or more. The chain is built from TRBV20-1 and TRBJ2-3; tentatively, D is TRBD2 (5 bases). This CDR3 spans 14 amino acids. Trimming removed 2 bases at V and 3 bases at J, with 12 bases between. CDR1 is DFQATT, CDR2 SNEGSKA, per germline (reference sequence). CDR3 DNA: TGCAGTGCTAGACTGAGCGGAGAAACAGATACGCAGTATTTT. Translated: CSARLSGETDTQYF.

This clonotype occurred a few times. The chain couples TRBV4-3 to TRBJ2-2, with D uncertain. The CDR3 has 14 residues. The germline V gene encodes CDR1 LGHNA and CDR2 YSLEER. The V end lost 0 bases, the J end lost 6 bases, and 8 bases lay between the germline ends. In DNA form, the CDR3 reads TGCGCCAGCAGCCAAGAACGAAGGGCCGGGGAGCTGTTTTTT. Its translation: CASSQERRAGELFF.

This clonotype has only a few counts. The chain carries TRBV6-1 and TRBJ2-1; 7 bases fit TRBD2. This CDR3 spans 13 amino acids. From germline, CDR1 is MNHNS and CDR2 SASEGT. Unmatched junction bases numbered 5, after V lost 8 bases and J lost 4 bases. The CDR3 spells CASRWGGYNEQFF. The DNA for the CDR3 is TGTGCCAGCCGCTGGGGGGGGTACAATGAGCAGTTCTTC.

The chain recombines TRBV7-3 with TRBJ2-6; 8 nucleotides align to TRBD2. Germline-derived CDR1 and CDR2 are SGHTA and FQGTGA. With V trimmed by 1 base and J by 0 bases, 2 bases remained unmatched. This CDR3 has 17 amino acids. The DNA of the CDR3 is TGTGCCAGCAGCTTAATAGCGGGGCACTCTGGGGCCAACGTCCTGACTTTC. This translates into CASSLIAGHSGANVLTF.

CDR3: CASSQTQGIEGTQYF. CDR3 DNA sequence: TGTGCCAGCAGCCAGACACAGGGGATTGAGGGGACCCAGTACTTC. The chain carries TRBV14 and TRBJ2-5; 7 nucleotides match TRBD1. The V and J ends lost 3 bases and 7 bases, in that order; junction bases with no gene match: 11. Germline loops: CDR1 SGHDN, CDR2 FVKESK. CDR3 length: 15 amino acids.

The chain links TRBV3-1 to TRBJ2-7, with 7 bases matching TRBD2. The germline gives CDR1 LGHDT, CDR2 YNNKEL (reference sequence). V shed 0 bases, J shed 13 bases, and the junction held 6 bases outside the gene matches. There are 12 residues in the CDR3. CDR3 DNA sequence: TGTGCCAGCAGCCAAGATGGTGGACTAGAATACTTC. It codes for CASSQDGGLEYF.